These 27 T cell receptor beta chains were all obtained from the same sample, sequenced in a study of shared clonotypes between healthy human individuals. Method: immunoSEQ multiplex PCR; TCRdb's copy keeps in-frame clones and lacks some. The data show some 500,000 clones, approximately 77% seen once. The specimen was PBMCs. The origin of the receptors is a woman aged 40 to 50 in good health. Some clones in this sample may be carry-over from other donors' samples.

To note about this clone: The sample carries other DNA sequences with the same CDR3. The chain employs TRBV30 and TRBJ2-3; possibly TRBD1 or TRBD2 for D (5 bases each). The CDR3 consists of 15 residues. Germline CDR1 reads GTSNPN; CDR2 reads SVGIG (reference sequence). Trimming removed 1 base at V and 3 bases at J, with 14 bases between. In nucleotides, the CDR3 is TGTGCCTGGAGTGGGTGGGACGGCGGTACAGATACGCAGTATTTT. It encodes CAWSGWDGGTDTQYF.

J is TRBJ2-3 and V is TRBV7-9; possibly TRBD2 for D (5 bases). Between the trimmed V and J ends, which lost 0 bases and 6 bases, there was a span of 10 bases. The germline CDR1 and CDR2 sequences are SEHNR and FQNEAQ (reference sequence). The CDR3 totals 14 residues. CDR3 protein: CASSLAGEADTQYF. Here the CDR3 DNA reads TGTGCCAGCAGCTTAGCGGGAGAGGCGGATACGCAGTATTTT.

The J gene is TRBJ2-3, the V gene TRBV6-5, with TRBD2 matching 7 bases. The CDR3 is made up of 14 amino acids. V lost 6 bases and J lost 2; bases outside the gene matches: 5. Per the germline V gene, CDR1 is MNHEY and CDR2 is SVGAGI. CDR3 loop: CASRRRDYTDTQYF. DNA for the CDR3: TGTGCCAGCAGGAGGAGGGACTACACAGATACGCAGTATTTT.

CDR3 sequence (DNA): TGTGCCTGGAGTACGGGCGACAATCAGCCCCAGCATTTT. This encodes CAWSTGDNQPQHF. The J gene is TRBJ1-5, the V gene TRBV30; D is unresolved. The CDR3 covers 13 residues. V lost 2 bases, J lost 3 bases, and 8 bases lay in between. CDR1 GTSNPN and CDR2 SVGIG come from the germline V gene (reference sequence).

This clone was detected once. The CDR3 DNA sequence: TGTGCCAGCAGCTTAGCCGGACTAGGACAGGGGGAGACCCAGTACTTC. It is translated as CASSLAGLGQGETQYF. The chain recombines TRBV7-8 with TRBJ2-5; TRBD1 aligns across 9 bases. This CDR3 comprises 16 residues. Germline-derived CDR1 and CDR2 are SGHVS and FQNEAQ. The trim removed 0 bases at V and 5 bases at J, leaving 7 bases unmatched.

V usage is TRBV18 and J usage is TRBJ2-1; 9 nucleotides match TRBD2. Germline assignment: CDR1 KGHSH and CDR2 LQKENI. The trim removed 3 bases at V and 6 bases at J, leaving 6 bases unmatched. The CDR3 loop spans 15 amino acids. The chain's CDR3 is CASSPGTSKGNEQFF. CDR3 in DNA: TGTGCCAGCTCACCCGGGACTAGCAAGGGCAATGAGCAGTTCTTC.

This sequence joins TRBV15 and TRBJ2-5; 8 bases are shared with TRBD2. The germline gives CDR1 LNHNV, CDR2 YYDKDF (reference sequence). The CDR3 runs 18 residues. With V trimmed by 1 base and J by 2 bases, 12 bases remained unmatched. The CDR3 bases are TGTGCCACCAGCAGAGGGTTTACTAGCGGACCCAATCAAGAGACCCAGTACTTC. This sequence encodes CATSRGFTSGPNQETQYF.

This chain links TRBV6-5 with TRBJ2-1; possibly TRBD1 for D (6 bases). Germline V gene data show CDR1 as MNHEY and CDR2 as SVGAGI. The CDR3 sequence is 13 residues long. Trimming removed 7 bases at V and 4 bases at J, with 11 bases between. The DNA for the CDR3 is TGTGCCAGCAAGGGCAGGGGATACAATGAGCAGTTCTTC. Its translation is CASKGRGYNEQFF.

This rearrangement joins TRBV28 to TRBJ1-1; D possibly corresponds to TRBD1 (5 bases). The germline gives CDR1 MDHEN, CDR2 SYDVKM. With 6 bases removed from V and 7 bases from J, the gap between germline ends came to 12 bases. The CDR3 length is 12 residues. For the CDR3, the DNA is TGTGCCAGCAGCTTGGGGCGGAGTGAAGCTTTCTTT. Amino acids: CASSLGRSEAFF.

V usage is TRBV5-8 and J usage is TRBJ2-3; D gene ambiguous. The CDR3 covers 12 residues. Germline values: CDR1 SGHTS, CDR2 YDEGEE. Deletions cut 2 bases from V and 4 bases from J, with 5 bases between. The CDR3 DNA is TGTGCCAGCAGCTTTATGGCAGATACGCAGTATTTT. Its protein is CASSFMADTQYF.

This clone has just one count. CDR3 DNA: TGTGCCAGCAGCTTACTCCGGAGCTCCTACGAGCAGTACTTC. Translation gives CASSLLRSSYEQYF. The genes are TRBV7-2 and TRBJ2-7, with unresolved D. V was trimmed by 2 bases and J by 0 bases, leaving 8 bases between them. Germline values: CDR1 SGHTA, CDR2 FQGNSA. This CDR3 spans 14 amino acids.

This clone was picked up a small number of times. The chain uses TRBV7-9 and TRBJ2-7, with 9 bases aligning to TRBD1. The CDR3 totals 16 residues. The germline gives CDR1 SEHNR, CDR2 FQNEAQ (reference sequence). Trimming cost V 7 bases and J 6 bases; bases outside gene matches: 16. The CDR3 sequence is CASTHAIGTGPTEQYF. CDR3 sequence (DNA): TGTGCCAGCACGCACGCCATCGGGACAGGGCCCACCGAGCAGTACTTC.

The chain uses TRBV4-1 and TRBJ2-1; D may be TRBD1 or TRBD2 (5 bases each). In germline, CDR1 is MGHRA, CDR2 YSYEKL. CDR3 length: 15 residues. V lost 5 bases and J lost 0, with 11 bases in between. The CDR3 protein is CASSEGTPSYNEQFF. The CDR3 DNA sequence: TGCGCCAGCAGCGAGGGGACCCCCTCCTACAATGAGCAGTTCTTC.

The rearrangement joins TRBV5-1 to TRBJ2-3; 9 nucleotides agree with TRBD2. The CDR3 runs to 15 residues. The germline V gene has CDR1 SGHRS and CDR2 YFSETQ. V lost 4 bases and J lost 8; bases outside the gene matches: 11. The CDR3 reads CASSPSLAGEGTQYF. CDR3 in DNA: TGCGCCAGCAGCCCCTCCTTAGCGGGAGAAGGTACGCAGTATTTT.

The chain recombines TRBV5-4 with TRBJ2-1; D is unclear. The germline V and J ends were trimmed by 0 bases and 9 bases, with 4 bases remaining between them. This CDR3 contains 11 residues. Looked up from germline, CDR1 is SGHNT and CDR2 is YYREEE (reference sequence). CDR3 nucleotide sequence: TGTGCCAGCAGCTTGGAGGTTGAGCAGTTCTTC. This encodes CASSLEVEQFF.

The chain has TRBV5-1 and TRBJ2-1; TRBD2 agrees at 7 bases. V shed 6 bases, J shed 2 bases, and the junction held 8 bases outside the gene matches. The CDR3 length is 15 residues. Germline CDR1 reads SGHRS; CDR2 reads YFSETQ. Here the CDR3 reads CASTPPGGPYNEQFF. The CDR3 nucleotides read TGCGCCAGCACCCCTCCGGGAGGACCCTACAATGAGCAGTTCTTC. Filled out from reference TRBV5-1 and TRBJ2-1, the complete variable domain reads KAGVTQTPRYLIKTRGQQVTLSCSPISGHRSVSWYQQTPGQGLQFLFEYFSETQRNKGNFPGRFSGRQFSNSRSEMNVSTLELGDSALYLCASTPPGGPYNEQFFGPGTRLTVL.

V is TRBV30 and J is TRBJ1-2; D gene uncertain. The CDR3 consists of 12 residues. The germline V and J ends were trimmed by 2 bases and 0 bases, with 4 bases remaining between them. CDR1 is GTSNPN, CDR2 SVGIG, per germline (reference sequence). In DNA form, the CDR3 reads TGTGCCTGGAGTCGGTCTAACTATGGCTACACCTTC. It is translated as CAWSRSNYGYTF.

The genes are TRBV15 and TRBJ2-5, with D perhaps TRBD2 (5 bases). Per germline, CDR1 LNHNV and CDR2 YYDKDF (reference sequence). Trimming shortened V by 1 base and J by 1 base, and 13 bases separated the two germline ends. The CDR3 runs 16 residues. The CDR3 loop reads CATSRGGGRAQETQYF. For the CDR3, the DNA is TGTGCCACCAGCAGAGGTGGAGGACGGGCCCAAGAGACCCAGTACTTC.

The chain couples TRBV19 to TRBJ2-3, with D possibly being TRBD2 (6 bases). V gave up 10 bases and J gave up 3 bases, with 23 bases separating them. Germline V lookup: CDR1 LNHDA, CDR2 SQIVND (reference sequence). This CDR3 has 16 residues. The CDR3 DNA reads as TGTGCCACCGGCCTAGGGACTTCCTCAAAGACAGATACGCAGTATTTT. Protein product: CATGLGTSSKTDTQYF.

In the case of this clone: A far larger clone is just one base off, so this is likely a read error. Other DNA sequences in the sample encode the same CDR3. The V and J genes are TRBV7-6 and TRBJ1-1; 9 bases match TRBD1. Germline V gene sequence: CDR1 SGHVS, CDR2 FNYEAQ. J lost 1 base, V lost 5 bases, and 8 bases had no gene match. The CDR3 contains 16 residues. The CDR3 coding sequence is TGTGCCAGCAGCCGGGGGACAGGGATTACGAACACTGAAGCTTTCTTT. Amino acid sequence: CASSRGTGITNTEAFF.

CDR3 sequence: CASSLNVNTEAFF. CDR3 bases: TGTGCCAGCAGCTTAAATGTGAACACTGAAGCTTTCTTT. The chain has TRBV7-8 and TRBJ1-1; D is undetermined. CDR1 and CDR2 (germline): SGHVS, FQNEAQ. Trimming stripped 2 bases from V and 0 bases from J, with 4 bases between. This CDR3 is 13 amino acids long.

Comment on this clone: This is likely an artifact of a read error, given a far larger clone one base away. This CDR3 is also generated by other DNA sequences in the sample. The chain couples TRBV6-6 to TRBJ1-1; D might be TRBD1 (5 bases). CDR1 is MNHNY, CDR2 SVGAGI, per germline (reference sequence). The CDR3 runs to 13 residues. The CDR3 DNA reads TGTGCCAGCAGTTACTCCGGGCAGGGTGAAGCCTTCTTT. Translation gives CASSYSGQGEAFF.

DNA of the CDR3: TGTGCCAGCAGCGTAGAGCTACGGGGGGCTAATGGCTACACCTTC. This codes for CASSVELRGANGYTF. The chain links TRBV9 to TRBJ1-2; tentative D call: TRBD1 (6 bases). Germline V gene data show CDR1 as SGDLS and CDR2 as YYNGEE. CDR3 size: 15 residues. V was cut by 0 bases and J by 6 bases, with 15 bases left in between. The full variable domain, its missing parts supplied by reference TRBV9 and TRBJ1-2, is DSGVTQTPKHLITATGQRVTLRCSPRSGDLSVYWYQQSLDQGLQFLIQYYNGEERAKGNILERFSAQQFPDLHSELNLSSLELGDSALYFCASSVELRGANGYTFGSGTRLTVV.

This clone was observed at least ten times. The chain combines TRBV10-3 with TRBJ1-6; the match to TRBD1 covers 7 bases. Germline V gene lookup returns CDR1 ENHRY and CDR2 SYGVKD. The CDR3 loop spans 14 amino acids. The trim removed 7 bases at V and 6 bases at J, leaving 6 bases unmatched. CDR3 coding DNA: TGTGCCATCACCGAACAGGGGCGTAATTCACCCCTCCACTTT. This encodes CAITEQGRNSPLHF.

A note on this clone: Other DNA sequences from this sample encode an identical CDR3 as well. V and J are TRBV11-2 and TRBJ2-5; a possible D gene is TRBD1 (5 bases). CDR1 is SGHAT and CDR2 is FQNNGV in the germline V gene. V dropped 5 bases and J dropped 5 bases, with 12 bases sitting between them. The length of the CDR3 is 13 residues. CDR3 amino acids: CASSAGPRETQYF. CDR3 DNA sequence: TGTGCCAGCAGCGCAGGGCCCCGGGAGACCCAGTACTTC.

The rearrangement links TRBV6-5 to TRBJ2-7; tentatively, D is TRBD1 or TRBD2 (5 bases each). The CDR3 loop spans 12 amino acids. The germline V gene encodes CDR1 MNHEY and CDR2 SVGAGI. The V gene lost 6 bases and the J gene lost 6 bases, with 12 bases spanning the gap. CDR3 nucleotide sequence: TGTGCCAGCAGGGGGGTTGGCGGCGAGCAGTACTTC. It translates to CASRGVGGEQYF.

The chain links TRBV7-2 to TRBJ2-7; D might be TRBD2 (6 bases). In germline, CDR1 is SGHTA, CDR2 FQGNSA. This CDR3 has 15 amino acids. V shed 1 base and J shed 2 bases, with 12 bases lying between them. In DNA form, the CDR3 reads TGTGCCAGCAGCTTAGGGGCCGGGGGTGCCTACGAGCAGTACTTC. Amino acids: CASSLGAGGAYEQYF.